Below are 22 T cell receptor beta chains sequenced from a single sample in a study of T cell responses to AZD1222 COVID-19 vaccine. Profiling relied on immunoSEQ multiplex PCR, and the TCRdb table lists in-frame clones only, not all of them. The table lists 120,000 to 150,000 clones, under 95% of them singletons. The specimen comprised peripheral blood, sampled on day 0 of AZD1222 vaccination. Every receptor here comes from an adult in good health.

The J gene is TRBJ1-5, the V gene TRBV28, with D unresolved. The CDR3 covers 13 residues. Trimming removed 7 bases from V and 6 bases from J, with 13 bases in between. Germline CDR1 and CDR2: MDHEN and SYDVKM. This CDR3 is CASTPSSGQPQHF. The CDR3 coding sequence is TGTGCCAGCACCCCATCCTCCGGTCAGCCCCAGCATTTT. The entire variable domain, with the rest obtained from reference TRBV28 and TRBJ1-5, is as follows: DVKVTQSSRYLVKRTGEKVFLECVQDMDHENMFWYRQDPGLGLRLIYFSYDVKMKEKGDIPEGYSVSREKKERFSLILESASTNQTSMYLCASTPSSGQPQHFGDGTRLSIL.

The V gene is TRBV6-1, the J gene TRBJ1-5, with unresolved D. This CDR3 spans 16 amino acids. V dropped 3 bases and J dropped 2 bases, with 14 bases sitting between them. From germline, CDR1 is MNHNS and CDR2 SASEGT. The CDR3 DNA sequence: TGTGCCAGCAGTGATTTTTTCGGTTATGGCAATCAGCCCCAGCATTTT. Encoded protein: CASSDFFGYGNQPQHF.

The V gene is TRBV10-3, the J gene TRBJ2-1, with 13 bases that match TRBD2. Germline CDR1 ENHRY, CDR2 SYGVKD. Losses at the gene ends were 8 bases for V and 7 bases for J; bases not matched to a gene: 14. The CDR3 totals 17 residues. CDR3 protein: CAIRGLAGVGGSNEQFF. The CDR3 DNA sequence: TGTGCCATCCGAGGACTAGCGGGAGTAGGGGGGTCGAATGAGCAGTTCTTC.

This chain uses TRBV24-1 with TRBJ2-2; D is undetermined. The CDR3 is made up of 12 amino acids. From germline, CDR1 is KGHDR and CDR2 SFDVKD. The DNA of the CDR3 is TGTGCGACGGGTCCTGATACCGGGGAGCTGTTTTTT. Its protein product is CATGPDTGELFF.

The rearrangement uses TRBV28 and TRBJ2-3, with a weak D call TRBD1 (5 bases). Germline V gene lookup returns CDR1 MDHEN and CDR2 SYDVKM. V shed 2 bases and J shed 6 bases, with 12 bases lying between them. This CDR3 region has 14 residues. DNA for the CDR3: TGTGCCAGCAGTTTAATAGGGGTGGGGGATACGCAGTATTTT. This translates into CASSLIGVGDTQYF. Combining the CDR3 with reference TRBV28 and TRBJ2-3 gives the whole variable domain DVKVTQSSRYLVKRTGEKVFLECVQDMDHENMFWYRQDPGLGLRLIYFSYDVKMKEKGDIPEGYSVSREKKERFSLILESASTNQTSMYLCASSLIGVGDTQYFGPGTRLTVL.

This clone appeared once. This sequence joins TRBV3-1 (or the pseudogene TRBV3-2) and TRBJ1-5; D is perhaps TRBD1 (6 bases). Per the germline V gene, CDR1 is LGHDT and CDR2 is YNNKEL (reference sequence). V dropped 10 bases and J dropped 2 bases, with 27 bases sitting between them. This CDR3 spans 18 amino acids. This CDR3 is CATLSLIRGIYRNQPQHF. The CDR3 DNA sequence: TGTGCCACCCTTTCTCTCATTAGGGGGATATATCGCAATCAGCCCCAGCATTTT.

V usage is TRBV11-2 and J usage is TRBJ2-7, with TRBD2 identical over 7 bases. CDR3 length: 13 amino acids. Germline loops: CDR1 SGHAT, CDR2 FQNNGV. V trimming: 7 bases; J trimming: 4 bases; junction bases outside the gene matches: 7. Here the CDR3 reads CASMGGGIYEQYF. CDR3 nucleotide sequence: TGTGCCAGCATGGGGGGAGGGATTTACGAGCAGTACTTC.

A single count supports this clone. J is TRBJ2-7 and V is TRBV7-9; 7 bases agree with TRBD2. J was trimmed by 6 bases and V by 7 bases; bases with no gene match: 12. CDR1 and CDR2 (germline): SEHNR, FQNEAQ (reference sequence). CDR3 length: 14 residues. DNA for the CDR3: TGTGCCAGCACCCCTCAAGGAGGGGAGGGCGAGCAGTACTTC. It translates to CASTPQGGEGEQYF.

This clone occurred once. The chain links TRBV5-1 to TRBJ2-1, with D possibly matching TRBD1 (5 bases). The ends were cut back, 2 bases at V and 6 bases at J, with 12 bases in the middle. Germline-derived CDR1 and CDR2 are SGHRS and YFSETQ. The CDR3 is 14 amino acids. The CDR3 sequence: CASSFGPGANEQFF. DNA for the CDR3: TGCGCCAGCAGCTTTGGGCCTGGGGCCAATGAGCAGTTCTTC.

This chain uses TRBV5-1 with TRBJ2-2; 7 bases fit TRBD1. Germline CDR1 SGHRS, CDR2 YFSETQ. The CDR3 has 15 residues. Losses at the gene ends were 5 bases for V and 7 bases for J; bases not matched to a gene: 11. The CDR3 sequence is CASSPAQGRSGELFF. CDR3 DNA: TGCGCCAGCAGTCCCGCACAGGGGCGGAGCGGGGAGCTGTTTTTT.

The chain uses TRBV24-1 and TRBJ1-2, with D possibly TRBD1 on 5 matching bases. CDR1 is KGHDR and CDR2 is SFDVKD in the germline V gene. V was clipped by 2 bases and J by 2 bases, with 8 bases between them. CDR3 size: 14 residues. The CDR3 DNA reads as TGTGCCACCAGTGATTACGGGACCAACTATGGCTACACCTTC. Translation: CATSDYGTNYGYTF.

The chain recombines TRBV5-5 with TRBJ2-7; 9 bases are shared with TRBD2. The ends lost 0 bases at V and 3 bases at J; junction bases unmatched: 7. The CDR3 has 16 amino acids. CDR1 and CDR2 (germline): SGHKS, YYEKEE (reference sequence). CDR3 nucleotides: TGTGCCAGCAGCTTGGGGCCTAGCGGGGACTTCTACGAGCAGTACTTC. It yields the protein CASSLGPSGDFYEQYF.

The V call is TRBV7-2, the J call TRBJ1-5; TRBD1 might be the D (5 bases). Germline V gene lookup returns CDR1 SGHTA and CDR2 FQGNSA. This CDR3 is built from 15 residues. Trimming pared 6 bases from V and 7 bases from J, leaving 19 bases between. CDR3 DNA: TGTGCCAGCAGTCCGTCGACCGGGGGTCGGCAGCCCCAGCATTTT. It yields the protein CASSPSTGGRQPQHF.

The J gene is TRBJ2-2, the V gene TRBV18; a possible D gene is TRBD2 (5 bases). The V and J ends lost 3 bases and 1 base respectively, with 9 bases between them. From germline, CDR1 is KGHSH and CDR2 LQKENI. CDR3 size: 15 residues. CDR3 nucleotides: TGTGCCAGCTCACCTGCGGACTGGAACACCGGGGAGCTGTTTTTT. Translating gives CASSPADWNTGELFF.

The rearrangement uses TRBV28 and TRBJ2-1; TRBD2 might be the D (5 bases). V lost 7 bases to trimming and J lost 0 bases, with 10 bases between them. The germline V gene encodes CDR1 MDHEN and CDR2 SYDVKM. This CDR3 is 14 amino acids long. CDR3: CASTIASSYNEQFF. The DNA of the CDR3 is TGTGCCAGCACCATAGCGTCCTCCTACAATGAGCAGTTCTTC.

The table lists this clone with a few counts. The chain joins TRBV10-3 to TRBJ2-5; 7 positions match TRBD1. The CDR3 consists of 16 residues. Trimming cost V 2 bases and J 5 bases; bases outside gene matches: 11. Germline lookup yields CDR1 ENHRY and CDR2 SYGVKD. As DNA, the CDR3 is TGTGCCATCAGTGAGCCGAATACAGGGGTCGGGGAGACCCAGTACTTC. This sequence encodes CAISEPNTGVGETQYF.

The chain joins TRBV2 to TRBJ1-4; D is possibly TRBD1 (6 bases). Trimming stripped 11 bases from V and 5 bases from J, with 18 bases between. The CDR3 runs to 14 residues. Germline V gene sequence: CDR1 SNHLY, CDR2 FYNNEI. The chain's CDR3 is CASYAQGRNEKLFF. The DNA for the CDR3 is TGTGCCTCCTACGCCCAGGGGAGAAATGAAAAACTGTTTTTT.

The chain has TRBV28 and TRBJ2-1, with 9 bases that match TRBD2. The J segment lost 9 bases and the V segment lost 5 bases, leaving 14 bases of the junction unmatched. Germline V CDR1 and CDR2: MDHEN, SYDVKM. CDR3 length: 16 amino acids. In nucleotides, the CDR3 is TGTGCCAGCAGTCCACCCGGGACTAGCATAGTCGGTGAGCAGTTCTTC. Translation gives CASSPPGTSIVGEQFF.

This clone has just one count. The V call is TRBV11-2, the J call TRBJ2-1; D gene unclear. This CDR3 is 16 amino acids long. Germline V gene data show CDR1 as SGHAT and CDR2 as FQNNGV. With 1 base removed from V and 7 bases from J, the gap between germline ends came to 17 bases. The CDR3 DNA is TGTGCCAGCAGCTTAGTTTCCAAAAGGAAAGGGAATGAGCAGTTCTTC. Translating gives CASSLVSKRKGNEQFF.

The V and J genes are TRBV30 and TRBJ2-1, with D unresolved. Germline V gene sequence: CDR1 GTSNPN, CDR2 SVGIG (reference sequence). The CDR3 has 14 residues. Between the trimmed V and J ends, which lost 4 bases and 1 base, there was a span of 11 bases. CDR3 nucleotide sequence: TGTGCCTGGATAAATCGGTGGTCCTACAATGAGCAGTTCTTC. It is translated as CAWINRWSYNEQFF.

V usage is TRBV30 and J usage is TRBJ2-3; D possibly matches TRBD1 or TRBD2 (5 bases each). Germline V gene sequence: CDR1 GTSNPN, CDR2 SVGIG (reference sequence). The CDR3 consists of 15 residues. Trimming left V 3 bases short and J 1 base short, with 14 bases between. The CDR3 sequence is CAWRDGDLGTDTQYF. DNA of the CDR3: TGTGCCTGGAGGGACGGGGACCTTGGCACAGATACGCAGTATTTT.

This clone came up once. CDR3 coding DNA: TGTGCCAGCAGTCCCGCAGATGAGACCCAGTACTTC. This sequence encodes CASSPADETQYF. This chain links TRBV6-2 or TRBV6-3 with TRBJ2-5, with D unresolved. This CDR3 contains 12 residues. The germline V and J ends were trimmed by 5 bases and 5 bases, with 9 bases remaining between them. CDR1 is MNHEY, CDR2 SVGEGT, per germline.